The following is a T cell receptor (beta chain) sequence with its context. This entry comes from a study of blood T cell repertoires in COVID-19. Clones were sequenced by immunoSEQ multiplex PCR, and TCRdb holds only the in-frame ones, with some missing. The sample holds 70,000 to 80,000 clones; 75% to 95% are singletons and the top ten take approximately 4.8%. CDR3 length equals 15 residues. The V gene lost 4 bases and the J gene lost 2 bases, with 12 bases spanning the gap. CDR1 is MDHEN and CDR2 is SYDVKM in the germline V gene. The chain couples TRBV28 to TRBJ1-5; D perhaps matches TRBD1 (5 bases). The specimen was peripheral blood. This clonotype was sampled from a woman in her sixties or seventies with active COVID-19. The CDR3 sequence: CASSSDSLGNQPQHF. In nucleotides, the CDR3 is TGTGCCAGCAGTTCCGACAGCCTGGGCAATCAGCCCCAGCATTTT.